This T cell receptor beta chain was sequenced in a study of blood T cell repertoires in COVID-19. Original methodology: How many nucleated cells were present was estimated from reference gene primer amplification. Only in-frame clones appear in the TCRdb table, and some are missing; sequencing was by immunoSEQ multiplex PCR. The V and J calls and the clone size are those of that table, but D and trimming were determined from the DNA. The data contain fewer than 200,000 clones, about four fifths of them seen just once; the ten biggest clones take up 9.5% to 11%. Germline V lookup: CDR1 DFQATT, CDR2 SNEGSKA (reference sequence). V shed 3 bases and J shed 9 bases, with 15 bases lying between them. The CDR3 runs to 12 residues.

The TCR comes from a woman aged 40 to 50 with COVID-19, enrolled during active disease. This chain connects TRBV20-1 to TRBJ2-7; D possibly corresponds to TRBD1 (5 bases). The specimen sequenced was peripheral blood. CDR3 DNA sequence: TGCAGTGCTAGTCCTACAGGTCCCAGGCAGTACTTC. This codes for CSASPTGPRQYF.